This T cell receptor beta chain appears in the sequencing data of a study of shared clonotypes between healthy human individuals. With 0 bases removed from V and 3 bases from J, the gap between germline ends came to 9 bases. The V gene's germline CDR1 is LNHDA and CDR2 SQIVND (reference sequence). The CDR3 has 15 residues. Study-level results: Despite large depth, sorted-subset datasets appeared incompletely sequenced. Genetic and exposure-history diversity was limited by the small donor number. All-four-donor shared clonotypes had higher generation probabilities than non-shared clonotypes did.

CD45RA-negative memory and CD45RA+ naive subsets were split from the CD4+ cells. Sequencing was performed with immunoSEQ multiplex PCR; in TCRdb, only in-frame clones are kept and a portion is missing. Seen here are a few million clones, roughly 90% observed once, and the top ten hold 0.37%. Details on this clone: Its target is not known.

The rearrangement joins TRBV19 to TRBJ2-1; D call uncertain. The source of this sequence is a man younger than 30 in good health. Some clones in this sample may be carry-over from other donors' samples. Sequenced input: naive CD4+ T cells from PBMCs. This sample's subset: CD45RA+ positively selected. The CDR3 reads CASSIERSFYNEQFF. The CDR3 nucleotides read TGTGCCAGTAGTATAGAAAGGAGTTTCTACAATGAGCAGTTCTTC.